This T cell receptor beta chain was profiled in a study of T-cell memory formation after mild COVID-19. General observations from the study: Contracting CD8+ clones were enriched in EMRA, CD4+ mainly in CM and EM. Some clones that responded were present in memory (sampled pre-infection), which suggests cross-reactive memory joined. CD4+ bias marked clones expanding day 15 to 37, unlike balanced contracting clones.

TCRdb re-called the 5' RACE reads through MiXCR, storing one row per CDR3 protein. The sample shows more than 150,000 distinct CDR3 sequences, roughly 10% of them seen only once. From germline, CDR1 is SGHTA and CDR2 FQGNSA. This CDR3 has 15 residues. V shed 0 bases, J shed 4 bases, and the junction held 4 bases outside the gene matches. This clonotype was observed a handful of times. No antigen is known for it. This TCR derives from a man between 18 and 35 years old who had mild COVID-19 (a few samples of this study predate the infection). Cell type and time point are not known. V usage is TRBV7-2 and J usage is TRBJ2-3; TRBD1 matches at 7 bases. The sequenced material came from PBMCs or a T cell subset sorted from them (not recorded which). The CDR3 DNA reads TGTGCCAGCAGCTTAGCTGCAGGGGGAGCAGATACGCAGTATTTT. This gives the protein CASSLAAGGADTQYF.